This TCR beta chain was sequenced for a study of blood T cell repertoires in COVID-19. Trimming took 1 base from V and 6 from J; bases not matched to a gene: 2. There are 14 residues in the CDR3. Germline assignment: CDR1 SEHNR and CDR2 FQNEAQ (reference sequence). How the authors handled the data: Amplified reference gene primers provided the basis for estimating nucleated cell counts. The data were produced by immunoSEQ multiplex PCR, yet TCRdb's version contains in-frame clones alone and is incomplete. The V and J calls and clone size are taken from that table; D and trimming were inferred from the DNA. The sample includes approximately 170,000 clones, roughly nine tenths of them seen just once.

Sequenced input: peripheral blood. V usage is TRBV7-9 and J usage is TRBJ1-5, with TRBD1 matching 8 bases. This sequence originates from a woman aged 55-75 years with COVID-19, enrolled during active disease. CDR3 amino acids: CASSLGTGFQPQHF. In DNA form, the CDR3 reads TGTGCCAGCAGCTTAGGGACAGGGTTTCAGCCCCAGCATTTT.